This T cell receptor beta chain was sequenced during a study of T cell responses to AZD1222 COVID-19 vaccine. Findings of the study overall: A reported finding is that nearly half of spike-specific TCRs target unmutated variant regions. CD4 TCRs covered the whole spike, strongest at regions 160-218 and 743-854. There were mostly white British donors and more females than males, and clonal diversity was possibly underestimated.

Germline V lookup: CDR1 MGHRA, CDR2 YSYEKL. Trimming stripped 0 bases from V and 15 bases from J, with 9 bases between. The CDR3 is 12 residues long. Using immunoSEQ multiplex PCR, the repertoire was profiled, and TCRdb retains in-frame clones only, with some absent. The table records about 80,000 clones, roughly 88% of them present only once. Details on this clone: Antigen specificity is unknown.

The gene calls are TRBV4-1 and TRBJ1-6; no clear D. The TCR was taken from an adult who received the AZD1222 COVID-19 vaccine. The source material was peripheral blood, sampled 28 days after the second AZD1222 dose. Written as DNA, the CDR3 is TGCGCCAGCAGCCAAGAGGCTCAGCTCCTCCACTTT. It codes for CASSQEAQLLHF.